The 28 T cell receptor beta chains below were found in one sample sequenced in a study of cytomegalovirus exposure and HLA in healthy donors. Method: immunoSEQ multiplex PCR; TCRdb's copy keeps in-frame clones and lacks some. The sample consists of 60,000 to 80,000 clones, around 81% of them appearing once. Sequencing was performed on PBMCs. These TCRs come from a man under 40 in good health and CMV-seronegative.

This sequence joins TRBV18 and TRBJ1-6, with D uncertain. CDR1 is KGHSH, CDR2 LQKENI, per germline. The CDR3 length is 14 residues. The V end was cut by 3 bases, the J end by 6 bases, with 9 bases between. In DNA form, the CDR3 reads TGTGCCAGCTCACCGGAGGGTTTTAATTCACCCCTCCACTTT. Its protein is CASSPEGFNSPLHF.

V gene TRBV9 combines with J gene TRBJ2-5; TRBD1 agrees at 7 bases. This CDR3 is built from 17 residues. Germline lookup yields CDR1 SGDLS and CDR2 YYNGEE. Trimming cost V 3 bases and J 5 bases; bases outside gene matches: 16. The CDR3 DNA follows: TGTGCCAGCAGCGAAGAACCCGACAGGGTGAAGGCCGAGACCCAGTACTTC. Amino acids: CASSEEPDRVKAETQYF.

J is TRBJ1-1 and V is TRBV9; D perhaps matches TRBD1 (6 bases). CDR3 size: 15 residues. Germline V CDR1 and CDR2: SGDLS, YYNGEE. V gave up 3 bases and J gave up 4 bases, with 16 bases separating them. The DNA of the CDR3 is TGTGCCAGCAGCGCCCAGACAGGTTTCGGCACTGAAGCTTTCTTT. Protein product: CASSAQTGFGTEAFF.

The chain joins TRBV28 to TRBJ2-2; TRBD1 matches 9 bases. The CDR3 runs to 18 residues. CDR1 and CDR2 from the germline V gene are MDHEN and SYDVKM. V was pared by 4 bases and J by 6 bases, with 15 bases of the junction left unmatched. The CDR3 is CASSSLTGGSSGAGELFF. DNA for the CDR3: TGTGCCAGCAGTTCTCTGACAGGGGGGAGTAGCGGTGCCGGGGAGCTGTTTTTT.

CDR3 nucleotides: TGTGCCAGCATTTTGACAGGGGGCAGTGAGCAGTTCTTC. Translating gives CASILTGGSEQFF. The chain carries TRBV27 and TRBJ2-1, with 10 positions matching TRBD1. Trimming cost V 7 bases and J 9 bases; bases outside gene matches: 6. Germline assignment: CDR1 MNHEY and CDR2 SMNVEV (reference sequence). The CDR3 length is 13 residues.

The V gene is TRBV19, the J gene TRBJ2-3; 10 bases fit TRBD2. The CDR3 spans 16 residues. After removal of 8 bases from V and 4 bases from J, the junction contained 12 bases not matched to a gene. CDR1 and CDR2 (germline): LNHDA, SQIVND (reference sequence). CDR3 loop: CASSFLSGRRADTQYF. CDR3 DNA sequence: TGTGCCAGTTCCTTCCTTAGCGGGAGGCGGGCAGATACGCAGTATTTT.

This clone has only a few counts. The chain has TRBV6-5 and TRBJ2-1; D is ambiguous. Germline V lookup: CDR1 MNHEY, CDR2 SVGAGI. V lost 0 bases and J 5 bases, leaving 8 bases between the germline ends. The CDR3 spans 14 residues. CDR3 sequence reads: CASSYSEFNNEQFF. CDR3 DNA: TGTGCCAGCAGTTACTCGGAGTTCAACAATGAGCAGTTCTTC.

The chain employs TRBV7-6 and TRBJ1-4; 8 bases are shared with TRBD1. The trim removed 5 bases at V and 4 bases at J, leaving 6 bases unmatched. The CDR3 has 15 amino acids. Germline CDR1 SGHVS, CDR2 FNYEAQ. As DNA, the CDR3 is TGTGCCAGCAGCCCGTCACAGGGGGTTAATGAAAAACTGTTTTTT. Protein sequence: CASSPSQGVNEKLFF.

This clone was detected a few times. The J gene is TRBJ1-2, the V gene TRBV2; 8 bases match TRBD1. Per the germline V gene, CDR1 is SNHLY and CDR2 is FYNNEI. The CDR3 spans 15 residues. J lost 4 bases, V lost 3 bases, and 7 bases had no gene match. CDR3 DNA: TGTGCCAGCAGTGACTTGAACAGGGGGGGCTATGGCTACACCTTC. Encoded protein: CASSDLNRGGYGYTF.

The CDR3 nucleotides read TGTGCCAGCCGTCGGTTAGGGGTTAATGAAAAACTGTTTTTT. Its protein product is CASRRLGVNEKLFF. The rearrangement uses TRBV7-2 and TRBJ1-4; TRBD1 might be the D (5 bases). Germline V CDR1 and CDR2: SGHTA, FQGNSA. This CDR3 region has 14 residues. Trimming removed 8 bases from V and 4 bases from J, with 14 bases in between.

The rearrangement uses TRBV6-5 and TRBJ2-6; tentatively, D is TRBD1 (6 bases). V was trimmed by 6 bases and J by 4 bases, leaving 13 bases between them. Germline V gene lookup returns CDR1 MNHEY and CDR2 SVGAGI. The CDR3 runs to 15 residues. The CDR3 sequence is CASSQQGAGANVLTF. CDR3 nucleotides: TGTGCCAGCAGCCAACAGGGTGCCGGGGCCAACGTCCTGACTTTC.

V is TRBV2 and J is TRBJ1-1, with D hard to call. The CDR3 sequence is 18 residues long. The V and J ends lost 0 bases and 1 base respectively, with 18 bases between them. Germline assignment: CDR1 SNHLY and CDR2 FYNNEI. In DNA, the CDR3 is TGTGCCAGCAGTGAAGCGCTTCTGGTTTGGGGAGGGAACACTGAAGCTTTCTTT. Translated: CASSEALLVWGGNTEAFF.

This clone was counted a few times. V and J are TRBV6-5 and TRBJ1-1, with D tentatively TRBD1 (5 bases). CDR3 size: 13 residues. Per germline, CDR1 MNHEY and CDR2 SVGAGI. V was shortened by 2 bases and J by 2 bases, with 6 bases between the two germline ends. CDR3 DNA: TGTGCCAGCAGTTACACAGGTAACACTGAAGCTTTCTTT. Residues: CASSYTGNTEAFF.

A remark on this clone: A read error may account for a junction end that differs from germline. The chain has TRBV7-2 and TRBJ1-4; 7 nucleotides align to TRBD1. Per germline, CDR1 SGHTA and CDR2 FQGNSA. The CDR3 has 15 residues. In DNA form, the CDR3 reads TGTGCTAGCAGCCCTAGGACAGGCCGAAATGAAAAACTGTTTTTT. Translating gives CASSPRTGRNEKLFF. Using reference TRBV7-2 and TRBJ1-4 for the parts outside the CDR3, the full variable domain is GAGVSQSPSNKVTEKGKDVELRCDPISGHTALYWYRQSLGQGLEFLIYFQGNSAPDKSGLPSDRFSAERTGGSVSTLTIQRTQQEDSAVYLCASSPRTGRNEKLFFGSGTQLSVL.

The rearrangement joins TRBV4-3 to TRBJ2-1, with TRBD2 matching 10 bases. The trim removed 3 bases at V and 4 bases at J, leaving 6 bases unmatched. CDR3 length equals 16 residues. Germline CDR1 and CDR2: LGHNA and YSLEER. The CDR3 reads CASSQYTSGVYNEQFF. The CDR3 region has the DNA TGCGCCAGCAGCCAGTATACTAGCGGGGTTTACAATGAGCAGTTCTTC.

This chain connects TRBV4-1 to TRBJ2-7; possible D gene TRBD2, 6 bases. Trimming removed 4 bases at V and 3 bases at J, with 22 bases between. This CDR3 is built from 17 residues. The germline gives CDR1 MGHRA, CDR2 YSYEKL. CDR3 coding DNA: TGCGCCAGCAGCCCCCCTAGCATACGGGACGGGGGCTACGAGCAGTACTTC. Amino acid sequence: CASSPPSIRDGGYEQYF.

Here the CDR3 reads CAWAGGATDTQYF. The CDR3, as DNA: TGTGCCTGGGCGGGGGGGGCCACAGATACGCAGTATTTT. V and J are TRBV30 and TRBJ2-3, with TRBD2 matching 9 bases. Germline V lookup: CDR1 GTSNPN, CDR2 SVGIG (reference sequence). The CDR3 contains 13 residues. Unmatched junction bases numbered 2, after V lost 5 bases and J lost 2 bases.

The chain employs TRBV9 and TRBJ1-5; 7 bases map to TRBD1. CDR1 and CDR2 from the germline V gene are SGDLS and YYNGEE. The V gene end was trimmed by 4 bases and the J gene end by 0 bases; junction bases not matched to a gene: 4. This CDR3 comprises 15 residues. The chain's CDR3 is CASSLTGVSNQPQHF. The CDR3 DNA is TGTGCCAGCAGCCTAACAGGGGTTAGCAATCAGCCCCAGCATTTT.

The chain combines TRBV7-9 with TRBJ1-2; tentatively, D is TRBD1 (6 bases). The CDR3 has 13 residues. The V end was cut by 1 base, the J end by 8 bases, with 11 bases between. CDR1 is SEHNR, CDR2 FQNEAQ, per germline (reference sequence). This CDR3 reads CASSLDRDGGYTF. CDR3 nucleotides: TGTGCCAGCAGCTTAGACAGGGATGGGGGCTACACCTTC.

The chain links TRBV9 to TRBJ2-3, with D tentatively TRBD2 (7 bases). Germline V gene data show CDR1 as SGDLS and CDR2 as YYNGEE. Deletions cut 0 bases from V and 4 bases from J, with 15 bases between. This CDR3 spans 16 amino acids. The CDR3 here is CASSVGLAEGADTQYF. The CDR3 coding sequence is TGTGCCAGCAGCGTAGGGCTAGCGGAGGGGGCAGATACGCAGTATTTT.

In its sample, this clone was seen once. The chain is built from TRBV6-5 and TRBJ1-2; no reliable D call. Looked up from germline, CDR1 is MNHEY and CDR2 is SVGAGI. V was pared by 2 bases and J by 4 bases, with 8 bases between. This CDR3 has 13 amino acids. DNA for the CDR3: TGTGCCAGCAGTTACAACGGAGTCTATGGCTACACCTTC. Amino acid sequence: CASSYNGVYGYTF.

This clone was seen a few times. The V call is TRBV11-3, the J call TRBJ1-1; D is undetermined. Germline lookup yields CDR1 SGHNT and CDR2 YENEEA. The CDR3 consists of 13 residues. Trimming removed 4 bases from V and 1 base from J, with 7 bases in between. This CDR3 reads CASSSSPNTEAFF. The CDR3, as DNA: TGTGCCAGCAGCTCCTCCCCGAACACTGAAGCTTTCTTT.

This chain joins TRBV30 and TRBJ1-3, with 7 bases that match TRBD1. V was clipped by 7 bases and J by 3 bases; unmatched bases: 9. Germline CDR1 GTSNPN, CDR2 SVGIG (reference sequence). CDR3 length: 14 residues. CDR3: CALTGTSGGNTIYF. The CDR3 DNA is TGTGCCTTGACAGGGACAAGCGGTGGAAACACCATATATTTT.

V usage is TRBV28 and J usage is TRBJ1-5; no firm D call. Germline CDR1 and CDR2: MDHEN and SYDVKM. V lost 5 bases and J lost 11, with 16 bases in between. The CDR3 has 13 residues. Here the CDR3 reads CASSHNRPSAQHF. In DNA, the CDR3 is TGTGCCAGCAGTCATAACAGACCCTCGGCCCAGCATTTT.

This sequence joins TRBV4-1 and TRBJ1-2; TRBD1 matches at 8 bases. The CDR3 covers 14 residues. Germline V gives CDR1 MGHRA, CDR2 YSYEKL. The junction had 4 bases not matched to a gene; V was cut back by 6 bases and J by 1 base. This CDR3 reads CASRTGVRNYGYTF. The DNA for the CDR3 is TGCGCCAGCAGGACAGGGGTTCGTAACTATGGCTACACCTTC.

The CDR3 region has the DNA TGCGCCAGCAGCCAGGACAGGGTCACTAATGAAAAACTGTTTTTT. The encoded protein is CASSQDRVTNEKLFF. The chain has TRBV5-1 and TRBJ1-4; 8 positions agree with TRBD1. J was trimmed by 2 bases and V by 4 bases; bases with no gene match: 4. Per germline, CDR1 SGHRS and CDR2 YFSETQ. This CDR3 contains 15 residues.

The chain has TRBV19 and TRBJ1-5; TRBD1 matches at 8 bases. CDR1 is LNHDA, CDR2 SQIVND, per germline (reference sequence). This CDR3 has 13 residues. V dropped 7 bases and J dropped 4; count of bases not matched to a gene: 3. The CDR3: CASKYRGNQPQHF. CDR3 bases: TGTGCCAGTAAGTACAGGGGGAATCAGCCCCAGCATTTT.

This sequence joins TRBV2 and TRBJ2-3; TRBD1 matches 9 bases. V lost 3 bases to trimming and J lost 8 bases; unmatched junction nucleotides: 9. This CDR3 is built from 15 residues. Germline-derived CDR1 and CDR2 are SNHLY and FYNNEI. The chain's CDR3 is CASSEQQQGASTQYF. The DNA of the CDR3 is TGTGCCAGCAGTGAGCAGCAACAGGGGGCAAGTACGCAGTATTTT.